The clone carrying this TCR beta chain has ten or more counts. The data stem from a study of regulatory T cells in long-lasting Graves disease. Time point specified: newly diagnosed GD, antithyroid drugs for less than 3 months. The TCR library was prepared using RNA isolated from PBMCs. Combining iRepertoire HTBI primers with Arm-PCR of CDR3 regions, the authors built TCR beta libraries. TCRdb analysed the multiplex PCR reads with MiXCR anew, one entry per CDR3 protein. This table has about 400,000 distinct CDR3 sequences, 15% to 20% appearing once. The sample was also linked to a second study, of T cells in Graves' hyperthyroidism and ophthalmopathy.

The sample here was peripheral blood mononuclear cells (PBMCs), taken at new diagnosis, from a patient treated with antithyroid drugs. This receptor was identified in a woman aged 18-29 years with Graves disease.

CDR3: CASSGLAGGRDEQYF. The CDR3 DNA reads TGCGCCAGCAGCGGACTAGCGGGGGGCCGGGACGAGCAGTACTTC. The chain uses TRBV10-1 and TRBJ2-7, with 14 nucleotides matching TRBD2. V lost 6 bases and J lost 5; bases outside the gene matches: 6. Germline CDR1 and CDR2: WNHNN and SYGVQD (reference sequence). This CDR3 contains 15 residues.